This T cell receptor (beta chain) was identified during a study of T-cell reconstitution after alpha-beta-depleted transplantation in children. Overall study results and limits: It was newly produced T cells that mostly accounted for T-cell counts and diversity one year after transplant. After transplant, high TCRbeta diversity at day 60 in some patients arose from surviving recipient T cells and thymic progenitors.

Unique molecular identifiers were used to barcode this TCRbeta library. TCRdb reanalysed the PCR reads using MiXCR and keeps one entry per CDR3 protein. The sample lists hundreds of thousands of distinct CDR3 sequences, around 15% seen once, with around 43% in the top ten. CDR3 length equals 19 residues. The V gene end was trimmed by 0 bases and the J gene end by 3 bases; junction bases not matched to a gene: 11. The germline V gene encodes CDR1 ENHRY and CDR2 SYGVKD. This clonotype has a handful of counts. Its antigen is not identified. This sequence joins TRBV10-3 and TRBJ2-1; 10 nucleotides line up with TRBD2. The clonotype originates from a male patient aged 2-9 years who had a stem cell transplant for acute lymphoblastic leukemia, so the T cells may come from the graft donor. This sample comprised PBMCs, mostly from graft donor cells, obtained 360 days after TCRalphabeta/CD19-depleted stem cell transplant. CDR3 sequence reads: CAISESPAGGVADYNEQFF. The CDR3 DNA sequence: TGTGCCATCAGTGAGTCTCCAGCGGGAGGGGTCGCTGACTACAATGAGCAGTTCTTC.